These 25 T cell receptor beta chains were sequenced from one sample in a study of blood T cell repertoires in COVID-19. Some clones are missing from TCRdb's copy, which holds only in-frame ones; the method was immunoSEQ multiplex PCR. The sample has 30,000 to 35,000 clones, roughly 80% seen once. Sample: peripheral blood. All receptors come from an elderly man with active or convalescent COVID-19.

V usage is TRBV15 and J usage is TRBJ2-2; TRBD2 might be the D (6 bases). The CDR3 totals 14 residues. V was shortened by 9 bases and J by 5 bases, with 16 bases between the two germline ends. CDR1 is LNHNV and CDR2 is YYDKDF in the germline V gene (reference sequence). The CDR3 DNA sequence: TGTGCCACGGCGCGGGGAGGCCGGACCGGGGAGCTGTTTTTT. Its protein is CATARGGRTGELFF. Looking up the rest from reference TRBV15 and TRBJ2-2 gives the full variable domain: DAMVIQNPRYQVTQFGKPVTLSCSQTLNHNVMYWYQQKSSQAPKLLFHYYDKDFNNEADTPDNFQSRRPNTSFCFLDIRSPGLGDTAMYLCATARGGRTGELFFGEGSRLTVL.

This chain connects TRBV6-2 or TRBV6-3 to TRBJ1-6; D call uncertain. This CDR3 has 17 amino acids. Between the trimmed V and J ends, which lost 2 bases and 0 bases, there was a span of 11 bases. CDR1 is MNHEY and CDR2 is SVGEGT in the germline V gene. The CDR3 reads CASSYDGGSSYNSPLHF. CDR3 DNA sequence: TGTGCCAGCAGTTACGATGGCGGAAGCTCCTATAATTCACCCCTCCACTTT.

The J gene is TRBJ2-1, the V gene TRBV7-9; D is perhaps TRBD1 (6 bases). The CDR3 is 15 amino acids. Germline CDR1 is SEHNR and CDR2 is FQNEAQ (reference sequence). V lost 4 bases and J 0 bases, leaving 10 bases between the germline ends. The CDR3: CASSSGQSSYNEQFF. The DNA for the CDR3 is TGTGCCAGCAGCTCGGGACAAAGCTCCTACAATGAGCAGTTCTTC.

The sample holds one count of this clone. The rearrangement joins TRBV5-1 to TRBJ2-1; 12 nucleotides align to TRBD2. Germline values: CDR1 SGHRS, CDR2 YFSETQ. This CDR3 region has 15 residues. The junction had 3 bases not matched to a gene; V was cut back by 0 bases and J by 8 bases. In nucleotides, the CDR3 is TGCGCCAGCAGCTTGGGGACTAGCGGGACATATGAGCAGTTCTTC. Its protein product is CASSLGTSGTYEQFF.

The CDR3 DNA reads TGTGCCAGCAGCCGAAGACTAGCGGTTGCTAGCACAGATACGCAGTATTTT. It specifies CASSRRLAVASTDTQYF. The V gene is TRBV13, the J gene TRBJ2-3; 9 nucleotides agree with TRBD2. Trimming took 5 bases from V and 0 from J; bases not matched to a gene: 9. Germline CDR1 PRHDT, CDR2 FYEKMQ (reference sequence). The CDR3 is 17 amino acids.

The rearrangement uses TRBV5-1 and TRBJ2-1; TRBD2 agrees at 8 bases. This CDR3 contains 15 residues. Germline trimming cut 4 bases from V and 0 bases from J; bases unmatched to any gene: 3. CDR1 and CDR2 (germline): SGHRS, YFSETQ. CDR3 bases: TGCGCCAGCAGCCTCGGGACTAGCTCCTACAATGAGCAGTTCTTC. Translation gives CASSLGTSSYNEQFF.

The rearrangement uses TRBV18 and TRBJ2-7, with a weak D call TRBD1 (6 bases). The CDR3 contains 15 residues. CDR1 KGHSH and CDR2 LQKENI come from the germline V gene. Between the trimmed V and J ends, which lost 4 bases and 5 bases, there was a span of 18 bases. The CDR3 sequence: CASSLLGHGLNEQYF. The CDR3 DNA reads TGTGCCAGCTCACTGCTGGGACACGGCCTTAACGAGCAGTACTTC.

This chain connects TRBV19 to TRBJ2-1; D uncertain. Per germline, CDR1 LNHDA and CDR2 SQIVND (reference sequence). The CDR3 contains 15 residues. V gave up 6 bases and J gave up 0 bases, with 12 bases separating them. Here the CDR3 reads CASSLEYTSYNEQFF. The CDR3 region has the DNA TGTGCCAGTAGCTTAGAGTATACCTCCTACAATGAGCAGTTCTTC.

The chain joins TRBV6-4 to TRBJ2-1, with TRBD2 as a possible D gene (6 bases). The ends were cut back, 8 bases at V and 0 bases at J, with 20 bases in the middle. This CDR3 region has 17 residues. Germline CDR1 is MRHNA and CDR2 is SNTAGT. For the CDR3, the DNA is TGTGCCAGCGGAGGGCATCATGACGGGAGCTCCTACAATGAGCAGTTCTTC. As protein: CASGGHHDGSSYNEQFF.

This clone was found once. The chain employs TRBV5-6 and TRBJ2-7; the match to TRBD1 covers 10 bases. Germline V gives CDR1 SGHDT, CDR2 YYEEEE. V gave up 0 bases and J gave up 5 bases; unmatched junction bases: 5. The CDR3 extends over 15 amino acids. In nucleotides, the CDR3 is TGTGCCAGCAGCTTGGGAGGGACAGGGGTCCACGAGCAGTACTTC. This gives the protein CASSLGGTGVHEQYF.

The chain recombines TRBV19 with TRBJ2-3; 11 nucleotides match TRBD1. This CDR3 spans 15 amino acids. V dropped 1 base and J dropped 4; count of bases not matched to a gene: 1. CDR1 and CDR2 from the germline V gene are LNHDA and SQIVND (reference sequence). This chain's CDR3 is CASSIGTGGADTQYF. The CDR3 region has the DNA TGTGCCAGTAGTATAGGGACAGGGGGCGCAGATACGCAGTATTTT.

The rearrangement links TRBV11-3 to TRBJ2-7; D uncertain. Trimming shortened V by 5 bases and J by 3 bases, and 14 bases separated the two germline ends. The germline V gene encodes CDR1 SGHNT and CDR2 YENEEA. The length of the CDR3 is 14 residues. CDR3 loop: CASSPRSTSYEQYF. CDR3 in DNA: TGTGCCAGCAGCCCCAGGTCCACCAGCTACGAGCAGTACTTC.

Here the CDR3 DNA reads TGTGCCAGCAGCCCCCGGGACAGGGGTAATTCACCCCTCCACTTT. Amino acids: CASSPRDRGNSPLHF. The rearrangement uses TRBV5-6 and TRBJ1-6, with TRBD1 matching over 10 bases. J was trimmed by 6 bases and V by 4 bases; bases with no gene match: 4. This CDR3 is 15 amino acids long. CDR1 is SGHDT and CDR2 is YYEEEE in the germline V gene.

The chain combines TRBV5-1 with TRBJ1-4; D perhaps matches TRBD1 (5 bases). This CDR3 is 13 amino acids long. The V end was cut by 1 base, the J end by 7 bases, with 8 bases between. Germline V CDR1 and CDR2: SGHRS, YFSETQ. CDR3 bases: TGCGCCAGCAGCTTGTGGGGCGGTGAAAAACTGTTTTTT. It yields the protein CASSLWGGEKLFF.

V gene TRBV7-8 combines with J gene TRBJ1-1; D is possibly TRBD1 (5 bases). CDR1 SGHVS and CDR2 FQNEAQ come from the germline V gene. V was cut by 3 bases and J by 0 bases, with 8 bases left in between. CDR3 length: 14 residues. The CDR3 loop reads CASSLMTVNTEAFF. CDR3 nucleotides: TGTGCCAGCAGCTTGATGACAGTGAACACTGAAGCTTTCTTT.

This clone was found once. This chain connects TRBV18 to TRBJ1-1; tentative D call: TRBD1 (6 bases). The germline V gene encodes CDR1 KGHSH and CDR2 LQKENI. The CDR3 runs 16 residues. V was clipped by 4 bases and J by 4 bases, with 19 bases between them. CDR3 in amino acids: CASSLRPRGDGTEAFF. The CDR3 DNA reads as TGTGCCAGCTCACTTAGGCCCAGGGGCGATGGCACTGAAGCTTTCTTT.

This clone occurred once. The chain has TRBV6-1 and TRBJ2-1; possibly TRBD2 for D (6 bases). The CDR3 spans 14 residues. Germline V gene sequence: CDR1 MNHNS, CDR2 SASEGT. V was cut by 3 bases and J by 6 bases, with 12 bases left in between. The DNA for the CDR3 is TGTGCCAGCAGTGAGGGTAGCGGTACCAATGAGCAGTTCTTC. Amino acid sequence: CASSEGSGTNEQFF.

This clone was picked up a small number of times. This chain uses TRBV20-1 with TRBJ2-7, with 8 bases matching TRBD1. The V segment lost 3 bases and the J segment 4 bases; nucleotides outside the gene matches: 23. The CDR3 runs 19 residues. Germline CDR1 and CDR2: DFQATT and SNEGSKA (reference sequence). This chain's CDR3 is CSASGTGTGTFLQLYEQYF. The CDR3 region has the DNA TGCAGTGCTAGTGGTACCGGGACAGGCACCTTTCTCCAACTTTACGAGCAGTACTTC.

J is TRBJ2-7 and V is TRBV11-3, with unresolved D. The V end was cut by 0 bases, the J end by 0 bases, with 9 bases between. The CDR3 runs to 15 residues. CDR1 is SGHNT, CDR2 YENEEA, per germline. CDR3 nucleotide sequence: TGTGCCAGCAGCTTAGATATGGCTTCCTCCTACGAGCAGTACTTC. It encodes CASSLDMASSYEQYF.

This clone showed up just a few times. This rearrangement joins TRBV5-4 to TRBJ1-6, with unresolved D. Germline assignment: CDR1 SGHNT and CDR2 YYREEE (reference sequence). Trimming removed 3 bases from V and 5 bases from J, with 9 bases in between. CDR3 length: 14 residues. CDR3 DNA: TGTGCCAGCAGCTACCGGGATGATAATTCACCCCTCCACTTT. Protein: CASSYRDDNSPLHF.

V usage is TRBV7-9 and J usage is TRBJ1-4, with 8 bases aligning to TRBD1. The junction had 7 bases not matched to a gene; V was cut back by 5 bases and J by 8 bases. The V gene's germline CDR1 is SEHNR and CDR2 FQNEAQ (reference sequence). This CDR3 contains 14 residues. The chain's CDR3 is CASSLGQAPEKLFF. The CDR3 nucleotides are TGTGCCAGCAGCCTGGGACAGGCCCCCGAAAAACTGTTTTTT.

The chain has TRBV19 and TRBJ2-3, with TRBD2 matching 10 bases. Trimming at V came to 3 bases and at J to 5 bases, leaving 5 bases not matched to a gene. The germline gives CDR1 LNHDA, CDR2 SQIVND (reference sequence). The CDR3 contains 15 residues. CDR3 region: CASSISAGGQDTQYF. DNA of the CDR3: TGTGCCAGTAGTATTTCAGCGGGAGGGCAAGATACGCAGTATTTT. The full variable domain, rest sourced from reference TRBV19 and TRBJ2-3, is DGGITQSPKYLFRKEGQNVTLSCEQNLNHDAMYWYRQDPGQGLRLIYYSQIVNDFQKGDIAEGYSVSREKKESFPLTVTSAQKNPTAFYLCASSISAGGQDTQYFGPGTRLTVL.

In DNA, the CDR3 is TGTGCCAGCAGCTTAGATATAGCGGGAGGGCCGGGGGAGCAGTACTTC. Its translation is CASSLDIAGGPGEQYF. The rearrangement joins TRBV7-6 to TRBJ2-7, with 11 bases that match TRBD2. Trimming took 1 base from V and 7 from J; bases not matched to a gene: 9. CDR1 SGHVS and CDR2 FNYEAQ come from the germline V gene. CDR3 length equals 16 residues.

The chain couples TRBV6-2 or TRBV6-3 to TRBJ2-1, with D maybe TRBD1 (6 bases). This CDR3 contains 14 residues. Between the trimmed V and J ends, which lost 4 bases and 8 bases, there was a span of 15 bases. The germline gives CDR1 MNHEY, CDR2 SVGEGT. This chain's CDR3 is CASSLAFRGYEQFF. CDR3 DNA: TGTGCCAGCAGTTTGGCTTTCAGGGGTTATGAGCAGTTCTTC.

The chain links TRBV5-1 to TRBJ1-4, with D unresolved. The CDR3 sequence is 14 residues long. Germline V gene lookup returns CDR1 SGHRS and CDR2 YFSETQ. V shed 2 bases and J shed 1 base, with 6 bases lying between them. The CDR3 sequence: CASSFRGTNEKLFF. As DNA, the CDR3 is TGCGCCAGCAGCTTCCGGGGAACTAATGAAAAACTGTTTTTT.